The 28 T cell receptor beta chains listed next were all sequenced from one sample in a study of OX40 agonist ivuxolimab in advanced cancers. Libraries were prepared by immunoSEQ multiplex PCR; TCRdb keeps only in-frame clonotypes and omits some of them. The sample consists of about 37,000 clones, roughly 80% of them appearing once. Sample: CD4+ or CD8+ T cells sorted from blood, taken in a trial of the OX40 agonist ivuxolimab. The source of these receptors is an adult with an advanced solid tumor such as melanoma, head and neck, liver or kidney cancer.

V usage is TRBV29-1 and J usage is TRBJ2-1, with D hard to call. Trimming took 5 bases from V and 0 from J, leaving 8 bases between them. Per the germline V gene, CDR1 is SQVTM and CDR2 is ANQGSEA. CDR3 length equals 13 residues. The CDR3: CSVQPFSYNEQFF. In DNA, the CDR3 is TGCAGCGTTCAGCCTTTCTCCTACAATGAGCAGTTCTTC.

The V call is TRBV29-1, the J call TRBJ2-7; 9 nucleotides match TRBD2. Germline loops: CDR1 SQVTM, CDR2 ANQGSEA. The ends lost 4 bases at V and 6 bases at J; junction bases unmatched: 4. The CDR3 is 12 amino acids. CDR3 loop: CSVVSGGREQYF. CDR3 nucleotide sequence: TGCAGCGTTGTTAGCGGGGGCCGCGAGCAGTACTTC.

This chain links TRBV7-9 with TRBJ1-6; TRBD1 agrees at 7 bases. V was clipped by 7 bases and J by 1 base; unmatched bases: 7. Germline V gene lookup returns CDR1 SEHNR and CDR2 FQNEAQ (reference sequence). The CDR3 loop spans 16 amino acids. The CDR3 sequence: CASNRDRESYNSPLHF. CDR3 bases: TGTGCCAGCAATCGAGACAGGGAATCCTATAATTCACCCCTCCACTTT.

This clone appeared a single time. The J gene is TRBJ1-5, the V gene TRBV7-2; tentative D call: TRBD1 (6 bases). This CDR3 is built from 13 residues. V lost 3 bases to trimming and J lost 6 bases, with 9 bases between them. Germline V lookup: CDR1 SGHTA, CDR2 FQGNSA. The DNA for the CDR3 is TGTGCCAGCAGCTTCGACAGGAGTCAGCCCCAGCATTTT. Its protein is CASSFDRSQPQHF.

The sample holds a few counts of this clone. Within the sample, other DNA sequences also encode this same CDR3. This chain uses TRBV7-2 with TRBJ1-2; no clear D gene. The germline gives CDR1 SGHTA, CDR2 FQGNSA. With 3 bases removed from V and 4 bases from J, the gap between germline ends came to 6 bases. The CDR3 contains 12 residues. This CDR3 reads CASSFSGYGYTF. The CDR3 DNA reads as TGTGCCAGCAGCTTTTCTGGCTATGGCTACACCTTC.

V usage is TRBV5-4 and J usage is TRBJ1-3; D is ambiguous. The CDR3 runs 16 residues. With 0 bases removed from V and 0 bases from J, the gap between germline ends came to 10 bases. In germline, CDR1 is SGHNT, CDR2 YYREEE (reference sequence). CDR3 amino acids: CASSLGLLYSGNTIYF. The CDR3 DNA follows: TGTGCCAGCAGCTTGGGTCTTCTCTACTCTGGAAACACCATATATTTT.

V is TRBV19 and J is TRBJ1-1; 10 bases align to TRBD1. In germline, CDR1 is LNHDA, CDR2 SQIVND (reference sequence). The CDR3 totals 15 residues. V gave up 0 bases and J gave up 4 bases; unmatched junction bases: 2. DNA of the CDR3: TGTGCCAGTAGTATAGAGGGACAGGGGTTCACTGAAGCTTTCTTT. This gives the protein CASSIEGQGFTEAFF. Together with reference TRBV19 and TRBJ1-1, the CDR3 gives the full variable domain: DGGITQSPKYLFRKEGQNVTLSCEQNLNHDAMYWYRQDPGQGLRLIYYSQIVNDFQKGDIAEGYSVSREKKESFPLTVTSAQKNPTAFYLCASSIEGQGFTEAFFGQGTRLTVV.

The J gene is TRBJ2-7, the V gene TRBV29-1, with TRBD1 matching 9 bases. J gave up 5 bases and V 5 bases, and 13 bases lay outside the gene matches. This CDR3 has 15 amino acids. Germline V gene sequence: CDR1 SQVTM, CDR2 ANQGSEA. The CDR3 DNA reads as TGCAGCGTTAGGGGGGGGGACAGGGCAGTTAACGAGCAGTACTTC. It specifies CSVRGGDRAVNEQYF.

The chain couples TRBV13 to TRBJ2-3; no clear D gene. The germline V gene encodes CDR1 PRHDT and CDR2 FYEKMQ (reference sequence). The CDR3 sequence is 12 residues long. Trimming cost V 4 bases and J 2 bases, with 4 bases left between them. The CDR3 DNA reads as TGTGCCAGCAGCTCGGTCACAGATACGCAGTATTTT. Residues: CASSSVTDTQYF.

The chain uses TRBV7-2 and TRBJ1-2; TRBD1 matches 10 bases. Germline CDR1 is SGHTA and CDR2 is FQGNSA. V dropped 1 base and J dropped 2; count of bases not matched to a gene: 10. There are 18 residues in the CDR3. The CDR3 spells CASSLDGTGARRNYGYTF. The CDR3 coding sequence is TGTGCCAGCAGCTTAGACGGGACAGGGGCGAGAAGAAACTATGGCTACACCTTC.

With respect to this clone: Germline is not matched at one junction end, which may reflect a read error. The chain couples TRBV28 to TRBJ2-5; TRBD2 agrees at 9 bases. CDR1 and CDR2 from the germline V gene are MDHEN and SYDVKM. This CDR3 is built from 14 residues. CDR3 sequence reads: CASSFTSGLETQHF. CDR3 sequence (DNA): TGTGCCAGCAGTTTTACTAGCGGGCTAGAGACCCAGCACTTC.

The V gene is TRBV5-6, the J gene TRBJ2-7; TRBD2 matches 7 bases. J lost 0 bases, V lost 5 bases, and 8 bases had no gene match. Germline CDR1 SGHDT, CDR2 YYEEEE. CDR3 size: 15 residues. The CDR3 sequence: CASSSGRESSYEQYF. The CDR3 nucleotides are TGTGCCAGCAGTTCGGGGCGGGAGAGCTCCTACGAGCAGTACTTC.

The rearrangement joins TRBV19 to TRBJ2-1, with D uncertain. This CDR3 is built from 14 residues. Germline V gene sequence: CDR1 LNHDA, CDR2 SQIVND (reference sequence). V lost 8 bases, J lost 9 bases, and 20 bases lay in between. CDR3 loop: CASLQGTARGEQFF. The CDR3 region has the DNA TGTGCCAGTCTACAAGGAACAGCAAGAGGTGAGCAGTTCTTC.

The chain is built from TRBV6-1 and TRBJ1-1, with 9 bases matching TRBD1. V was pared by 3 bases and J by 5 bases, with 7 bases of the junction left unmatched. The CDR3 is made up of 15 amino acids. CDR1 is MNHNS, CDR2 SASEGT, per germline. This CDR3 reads CASSELGQGGTEAFF. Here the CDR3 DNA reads TGTGCCAGCAGTGAGTTGGGACAGGGAGGGACTGAAGCTTTCTTT.

CDR3 residues: CASSSVGTANTEAFF. CDR3 nucleotide sequence: TGTGCCAGCAGTTCTGTCGGGACAGCGAACACTGAAGCTTTCTTT. V and J are TRBV28 and TRBJ1-1; TRBD1 matches 7 bases. J lost 1 base, V lost 4 bases, and 6 bases had no gene match. Germline V gene lookup returns CDR1 MDHEN and CDR2 SYDVKM. The CDR3 loop spans 15 amino acids.

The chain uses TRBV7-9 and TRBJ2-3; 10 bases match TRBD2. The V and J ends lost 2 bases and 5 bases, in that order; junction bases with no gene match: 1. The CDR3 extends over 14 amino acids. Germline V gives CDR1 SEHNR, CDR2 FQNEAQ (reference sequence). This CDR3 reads CASSLWTSGDTQYF. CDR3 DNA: TGTGCCAGCAGCTTATGGACTAGCGGAGATACGCAGTATTTT.

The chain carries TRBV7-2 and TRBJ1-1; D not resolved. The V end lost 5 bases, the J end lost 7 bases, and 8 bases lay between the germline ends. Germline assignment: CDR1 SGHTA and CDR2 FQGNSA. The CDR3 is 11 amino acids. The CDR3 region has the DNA TGTGCCAGCAGCCCGTCGTTTGAAGCTTTCTTT. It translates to CASSPSFEAFF.

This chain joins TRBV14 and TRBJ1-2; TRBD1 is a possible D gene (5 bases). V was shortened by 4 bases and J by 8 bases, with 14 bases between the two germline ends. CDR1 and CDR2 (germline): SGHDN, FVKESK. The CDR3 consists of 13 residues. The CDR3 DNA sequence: TGTGCCAGCAGCCTGAAGACGGGGGTCGGCTACACCTTC. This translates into CASSLKTGVGYTF. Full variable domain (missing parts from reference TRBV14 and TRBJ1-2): EAGVTQFPSHSVIEKGQTVTLRCDPISGHDNLYWYRRVMGKEIKFLLHFVKESKQDESGMPNNRFLAERTGGTYSTLKVQPAELEDSGVYFCASSLKTGVGYTFGSGTRLTVV.

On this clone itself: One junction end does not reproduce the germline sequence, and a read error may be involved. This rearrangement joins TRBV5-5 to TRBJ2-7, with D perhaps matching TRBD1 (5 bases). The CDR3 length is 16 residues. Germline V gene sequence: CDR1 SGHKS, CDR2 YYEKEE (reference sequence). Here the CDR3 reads CASSQDIRVLTYEQYF. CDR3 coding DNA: TGCGCCAGCAGCCAAGATATCAGGGTCCTAACCTACGAGCAGTACTTC.

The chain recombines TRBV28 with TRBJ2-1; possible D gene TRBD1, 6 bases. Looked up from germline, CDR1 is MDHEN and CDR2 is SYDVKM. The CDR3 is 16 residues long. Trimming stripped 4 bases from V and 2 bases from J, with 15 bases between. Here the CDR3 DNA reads TGTGCCAGCAGTTCCCCGGACAGCTTCGCCTACAATGAGCAGTTCTTC. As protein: CASSSPDSFAYNEQFF.

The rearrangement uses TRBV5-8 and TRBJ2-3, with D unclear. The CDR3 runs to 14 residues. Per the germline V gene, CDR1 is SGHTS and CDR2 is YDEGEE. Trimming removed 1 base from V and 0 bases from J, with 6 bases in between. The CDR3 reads CASSLLESTDTQYF. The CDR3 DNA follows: TGTGCCAGCAGCTTGCTCGAGAGCACAGATACGCAGTATTTT.

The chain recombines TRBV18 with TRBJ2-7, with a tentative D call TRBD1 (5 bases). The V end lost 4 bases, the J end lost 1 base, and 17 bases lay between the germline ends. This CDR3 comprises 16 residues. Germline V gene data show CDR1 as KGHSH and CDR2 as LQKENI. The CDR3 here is CASSHTGLSKSYEQYF. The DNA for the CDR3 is TGTGCCAGCTCACATACAGGCCTGTCGAAGTCCTACGAGCAGTACTTC.

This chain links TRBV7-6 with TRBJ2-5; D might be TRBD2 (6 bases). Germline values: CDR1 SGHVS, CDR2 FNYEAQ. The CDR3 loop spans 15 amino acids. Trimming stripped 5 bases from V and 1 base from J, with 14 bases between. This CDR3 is CASSRLDYSQETQYF. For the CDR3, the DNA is TGTGCCAGCAGCCGACTGGACTACTCCCAAGAGACCCAGTACTTC.

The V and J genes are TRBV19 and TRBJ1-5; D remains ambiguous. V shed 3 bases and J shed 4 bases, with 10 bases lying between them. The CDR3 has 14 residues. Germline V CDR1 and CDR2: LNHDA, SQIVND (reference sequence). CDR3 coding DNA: TGTGCCAGTAGTATGTTGGCCGAGAATCAGCCCCAGCATTTT. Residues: CASSMLAENQPQHF.

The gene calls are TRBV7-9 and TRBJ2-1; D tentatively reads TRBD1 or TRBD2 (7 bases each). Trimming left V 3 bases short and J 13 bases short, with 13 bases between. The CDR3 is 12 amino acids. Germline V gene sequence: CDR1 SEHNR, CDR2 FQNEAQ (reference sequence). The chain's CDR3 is CASSFPRGGQFF. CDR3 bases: TGTGCCAGCAGCTTCCCCAGGGGGGGCCAGTTCTTC.

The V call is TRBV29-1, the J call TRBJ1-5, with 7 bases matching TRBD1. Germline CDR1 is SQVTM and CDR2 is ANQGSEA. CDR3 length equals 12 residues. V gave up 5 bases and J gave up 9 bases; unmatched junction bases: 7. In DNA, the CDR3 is TGCAGCGTTAAGGAGGGGGCCGGGCCCCAGCATTTT. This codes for CSVKEGAGPQHF.

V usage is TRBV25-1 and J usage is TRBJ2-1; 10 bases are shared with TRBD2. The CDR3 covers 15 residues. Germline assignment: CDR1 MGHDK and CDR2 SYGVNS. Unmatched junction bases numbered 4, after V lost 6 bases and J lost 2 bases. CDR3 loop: CASSVAGGPYNEQFF. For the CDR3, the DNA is TGTGCCAGCAGCGTAGCGGGAGGTCCCTACAATGAGCAGTTCTTC.

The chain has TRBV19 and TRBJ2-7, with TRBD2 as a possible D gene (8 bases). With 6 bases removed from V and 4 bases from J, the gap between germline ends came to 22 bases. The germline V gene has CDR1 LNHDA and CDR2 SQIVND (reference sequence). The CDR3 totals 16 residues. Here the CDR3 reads CASSYNSGTVLYEQYF. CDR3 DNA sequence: TGTGCCAGTAGCTACAATAGCGGGACAGTGTTATACGAGCAGTACTTC. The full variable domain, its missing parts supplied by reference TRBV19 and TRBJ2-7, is DGGITQSPKYLFRKEGQNVTLSCEQNLNHDAMYWYRQDPGQGLRLIYYSQIVNDFQKGDIAEGYSVSREKKESFPLTVTSAQKNPTAFYLCASSYNSGTVLYEQYFGPGTRLTVT.